One sample yielded the 9 T cell receptor beta chains listed below, sequenced in a study of CD8+CD57+ T cells in acquired aplastic anemia. Individuals selected for sequencing had exhibited CD8+CD57+ cell expansion on flow cytometry. CDR3 and TCR beta VDJ profiling relied on a genomic DNA template. TCRdb reprocessed the reads with MiXCR, giving one entry per CDR3 protein. The sample consists of just over 450,000 distinct CDR3 sequences, under 40% of them appearing once. The specimen was sorted CD4+, CD8+, or CD8+CD57+ T cells (not recorded which) from PBMCs. These receptors were obtained from a human donor with aplastic anemia.

In its sample, this clonotype was seen many times. This rearrangement joins TRBV15 to TRBJ2-5, with D possibly TRBD2 on 5 matching bases. This CDR3 region has 14 residues. The germline V and J ends were trimmed by 2 bases and 3 bases, with 10 bases remaining between them. The V gene's germline CDR1 is LNHNV and CDR2 YYDKDF (reference sequence). CDR3 sequence (DNA): TGTGCCACCAGCAGACGTAGCGCAGAAGAGACCCAGTACTTC. It codes for CATSRRSAEETQYF.

This clonotype was counted ten times or more. The rearrangement links TRBV2 to TRBJ1-5, with TRBD1 matching over 7 bases. CDR3 size: 14 residues. Germline CDR1 reads SNHLY; CDR2 reads FYNNEI. The V segment lost 6 bases and the J segment 4 bases; nucleotides outside the gene matches: 6. CDR3 DNA sequence: TGTGCCAGCAGGGGACAGTCTAGTAATCAGCCCCAGCATTTT. Protein product: CASRGQSSNQPQHF.

This clonotype was observed a few times. This may stem from a read error, because a much larger clone lies one nucleotide away. V and J are TRBV19 and TRBJ2-3; 8 bases are shared with TRBD1. The CDR3 runs 14 residues. Per germline, CDR1 LNHDA and CDR2 SQIVND (reference sequence). Here the CDR3 DNA reads TGTGCCAGTACCTTAGACAGGGGCACAGATACGCAGTGTTTT. Translation: CASTLDRGTDTQCF.

This clonotype was found many times. V usage is TRBV19 and J usage is TRBJ2-4, with TRBD2 identical over 9 bases. The J segment lost 6 bases and the V segment lost 4 bases, leaving 1 base of the junction unmatched. Germline V gene lookup returns CDR1 LNHDA and CDR2 SQIVND (reference sequence). CDR3 length equals 13 residues. CDR3 DNA sequence: TGTGCCAGTAGTAGAGCGGGAGGAAACATTCAGTACTTC. It encodes CASSRAGGNIQYF.

This clonotype was recorded a few times. The gene calls are TRBV20-1 and TRBJ2-7; 9 bases fit TRBD1. With 6 bases clipped from V and 5 bases from J, the junction kept 11 bases outside the gene matches. Germline V gene lookup returns CDR1 DFQATT and CDR2 SNEGSKA (reference sequence). The CDR3 sequence is 14 residues long. CDR3 in amino acids: CSAIKTGGEDEQYF. The DNA of the CDR3 is TGCAGTGCCATAAAGACAGGGGGAGAGGACGAGCAGTACTTC.

This clonotype was counted at least ten times. This sequence joins TRBV10-3 and TRBJ1-3; no clear D. CDR3 length: 15 residues. Germline loops: CDR1 ENHRY, CDR2 SYGVKD. V lost 7 bases to trimming and J lost 0 bases, with 13 bases between them. Here the CDR3 DNA reads TGTGCCATCAAGGAGGACGGTCCCTCTGGAAACACCATATATTTT. It encodes CAIKEDGPSGNTIYF.

The V and J genes are TRBV4-1 and TRBJ1-5, with D hard to call. The CDR3 runs 20 residues. Germline V CDR1 and CDR2: MGHRA, YSYEKL. Deletions cut 4 bases from V and 3 bases from J, with 28 bases between. CDR3: CASSPIAPMVDPSINQPQHF. DNA of the CDR3: TGCGCCAGCAGCCCGATAGCCCCTATGGTAGATCCCTCGATCAATCAGCCCCAGCATTTT.

The chain joins TRBV12-3 or TRBV12-4 to TRBJ2-2; D might be TRBD1 (7 bases). This CDR3 is 14 amino acids long. The germline V and J ends were trimmed by 6 bases and 3 bases, with 11 bases remaining between them. In DNA, the CDR3 is TGTGCCAGCAGCCCAGGGGGGTACACCGGGGAGCTGTTTTTT. Translated: CASSPGGYTGELFF.

This clonotype has at least ten counts. The gene calls are TRBV7-2 and TRBJ2-1; D is uncertain. CDR1 and CDR2 from the germline V gene are SGHTA and FQGNSA. The CDR3 spans 12 residues. V lost 3 bases, J lost 4 bases, and 4 bases lay in between. CDR3 in amino acids: CASSFGYNEQFF. Here the CDR3 DNA reads TGTGCCAGCAGCTTCGGGTACAATGAGCAGTTCTTC.